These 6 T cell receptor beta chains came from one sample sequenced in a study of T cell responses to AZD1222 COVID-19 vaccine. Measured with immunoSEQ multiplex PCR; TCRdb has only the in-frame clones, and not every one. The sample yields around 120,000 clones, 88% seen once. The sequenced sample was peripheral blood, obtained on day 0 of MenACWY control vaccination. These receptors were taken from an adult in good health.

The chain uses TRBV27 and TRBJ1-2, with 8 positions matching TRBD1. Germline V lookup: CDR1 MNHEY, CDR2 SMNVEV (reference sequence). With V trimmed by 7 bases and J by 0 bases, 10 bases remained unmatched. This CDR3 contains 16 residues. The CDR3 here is CASKTGGKGANYGYTF. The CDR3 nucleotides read TGTGCCAGCAAAACAGGGGGGAAAGGCGCTAACTATGGCTACACCTTC.

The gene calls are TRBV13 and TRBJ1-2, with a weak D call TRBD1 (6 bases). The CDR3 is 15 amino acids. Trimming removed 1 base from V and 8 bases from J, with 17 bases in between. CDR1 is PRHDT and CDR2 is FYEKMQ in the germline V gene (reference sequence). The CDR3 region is CASSLVRGARVGYTF. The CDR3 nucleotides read TGTGCCAGCAGCTTAGTGCGGGGGGCCAGAGTCGGCTACACCTTC.

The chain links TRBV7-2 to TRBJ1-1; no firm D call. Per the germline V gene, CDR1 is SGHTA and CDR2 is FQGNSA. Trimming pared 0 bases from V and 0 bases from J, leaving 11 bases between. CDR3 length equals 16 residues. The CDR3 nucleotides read TGTGCCAGCAGCTTAGCAGGCCCCGTCATGAACACTGAAGCTTTCTTT. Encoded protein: CASSLAGPVMNTEAFF.

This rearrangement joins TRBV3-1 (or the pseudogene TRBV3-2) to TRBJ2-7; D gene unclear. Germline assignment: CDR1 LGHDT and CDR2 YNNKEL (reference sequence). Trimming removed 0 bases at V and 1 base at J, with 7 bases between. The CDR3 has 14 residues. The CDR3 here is CASSQEPASYEQYF. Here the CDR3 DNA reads TGTGCCAGCAGCCAAGAACCAGCTTCCTACGAGCAGTACTTC.

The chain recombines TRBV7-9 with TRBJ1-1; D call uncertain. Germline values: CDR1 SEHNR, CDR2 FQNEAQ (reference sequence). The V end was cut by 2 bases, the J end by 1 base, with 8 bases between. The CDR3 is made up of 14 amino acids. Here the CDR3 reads CASSLPGENTEAFF. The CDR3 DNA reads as TGTGCCAGCAGCTTACCAGGAGAGAACACTGAAGCTTTCTTT.

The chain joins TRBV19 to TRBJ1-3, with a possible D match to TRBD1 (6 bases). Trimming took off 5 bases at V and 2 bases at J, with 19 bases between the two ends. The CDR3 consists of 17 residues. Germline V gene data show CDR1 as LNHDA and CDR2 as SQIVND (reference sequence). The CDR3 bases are TGTGCCAGTAGTTTGACACAGGGCCGGTCGGCTGGAAACACCATATATTTT. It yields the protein CASSLTQGRSAGNTIYF.